This is a list of T cell receptor beta chains from one sample in a study of cytomegalovirus exposure and HLA in healthy donors. Assay: immunoSEQ multiplex PCR; the TCRdb copy retains only in-frame clones and omits some. The sample has about 130,000 clones, roughly 87% seen once; the top ten hold roughly 9.3%. The sample comprised PBMCs. These TCRs come from a woman aged 18-29 years in good health and CMV-seropositive. Each CDR3 is given without its conserved first and last residue. Each record gives: clone size, J gene, V gene, CDR3 protein. Not all rows give a size; the values are once, few, many and, for expanded clones, a class.

>-|TRBJ2-5|TRBV15
ATSRGQGMFRETQY
>-|TRBJ1-2|TRBV6-1
ASSTGSGNYGYT
>-|TRBJ2-7|TRBV5-1
ASSFASGTYEQY
>-|TRBJ1-5|TRBV6-1
ASRATGAGLQPQH
>-|TRBJ2-2|TRBV6-5
ASRTATATGELF
>-|TRBJ1-2|TRBV29-1
SVGQGADGYT
>few|TRBJ1-2|TRBV9
ASTGPLNGYT
>-|TRBJ1-4|TRBV19
ASSMRVLATNEKLF
>-|TRBJ1-2|TRBV7-2
ASSYGWTGPYGYT
>-|TRBJ1-1|TRBV27
ASSLGGINTEAF
>-|TRBJ2-3|TRBV2
ASSEFVVSDTQY
>-|TRBJ1-6|TRBV5-4
ASSLQNSPLH
>-|TRBJ2-1|TRBV6-6
ASSRQGDSGGEQF
>-|TRBJ1-1|TRBV13
ASSLGSQGVEAF
>-|TRBJ1-1|TRBV11-2
ASSPGGHSNTEAF
>once|TRBJ2-2|TRBV4-2
ASSPADRVTAGELF
>-|TRBJ2-1|TRBV7-2
ASSLSRVHNEQF
>-|TRBJ1-2|TRBV10-1
ASSLSPDSFNYGYT
>once|TRBJ2-1|TRBV7-2
ASSWGRYSYNEQF
>-|TRBJ2-4|TRBV12-2
ASRDIVKNIQY
>-|TRBJ1-1|TRBV7-9
ASSRRGSAMNTEAF
>-|TRBJ2-7|TRBV18
ASSPRGGGEVYEQY
>-|TRBJ2-7|TRBV11-2
ASIPAVRGVYYEQY
>-|TRBJ2-1|TRBV4-1
ASSQEDRLNEQF
>-|TRBJ1-5|TRBV5-4
ASSPRDRGHQPQH
>-|TRBJ2-1|TRBV6-1
ASSEQVGLANEQF
>-|TRBJ1-1|TRBV28
ASSLIRDRGRGTEAF
>-|TRBJ1-2|TRBV7-2
ASSPKVRGAQGYGYT
>-|TRBJ1-4|TRBV16
ASSRASNEKLF
>-|TRBJ2-1|TRBV5-1
ASSPGLAGGGEQF
>-|TRBJ1-5|TRBV6-1
ASSGRDSLNQPQH
>-|TRBJ2-3|TRBV11-2
ASSSRGGRGSTDTQY
>-|TRBJ2-3|TRBV5-1
ASSTDRGQDTQY
>-|TRBJ1-2|TRBV7-2
ASSLAFQGPYGYT
>-|TRBJ2-7|TRBV6-1
ASEAPSYEQY
>-|TRBJ1-2|TRBV7-9
ASSRGGGEDGYT
>-|TRBJ2-1|TRBV9
ASSVGRGAGYNEQF
>-|TRBJ2-7|TRBV27
ASSLTGQLYEQY
>-|TRBJ2-7|TRBV27
ASSLNSIEQY
>-|TRBJ2-7|TRBV29-1
SVEDRVKWGLGTYEQY
>once|TRBJ2-1|TRBV19
ASSMGTRSYNEQF
>once|TRBJ1-6|TRBV5-6
ASSPGQINSPLH
>-|TRBJ2-3|TRBV28
ASSFSSGPTDTQY
>few|TRBJ1-2|TRBV6-6
ASSPGANYGYT
>once|TRBJ1-6|TRBV6-5
ASTRGKGANSPLH
>-|TRBJ1-1|TRBV28
ASSSGEAF
>-|TRBJ1-5|TRBV15
ATSREIRGNQPQH